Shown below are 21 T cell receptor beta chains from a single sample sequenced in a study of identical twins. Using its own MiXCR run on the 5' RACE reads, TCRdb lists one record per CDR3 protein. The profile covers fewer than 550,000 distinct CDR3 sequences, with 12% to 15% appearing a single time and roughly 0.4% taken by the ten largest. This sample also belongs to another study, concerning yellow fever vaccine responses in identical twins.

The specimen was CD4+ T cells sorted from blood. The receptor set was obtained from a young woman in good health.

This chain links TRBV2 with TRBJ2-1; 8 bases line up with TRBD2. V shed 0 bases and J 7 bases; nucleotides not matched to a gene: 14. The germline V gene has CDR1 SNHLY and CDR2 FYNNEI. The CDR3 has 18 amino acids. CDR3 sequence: CASSEALLWTSSSNEQFF. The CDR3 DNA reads TGTGCCAGCAGTGAAGCGCTTCTTTGGACTAGCTCATCAAATGAGCAGTTCTTC.

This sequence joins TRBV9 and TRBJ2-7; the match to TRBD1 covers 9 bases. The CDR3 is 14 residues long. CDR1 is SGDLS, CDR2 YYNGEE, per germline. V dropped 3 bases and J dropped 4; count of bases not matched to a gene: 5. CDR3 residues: CASSGGQGMYEQYF. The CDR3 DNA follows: TGTGCCAGCAGCGGGGGACAGGGAATGTACGAGCAGTACTTC.

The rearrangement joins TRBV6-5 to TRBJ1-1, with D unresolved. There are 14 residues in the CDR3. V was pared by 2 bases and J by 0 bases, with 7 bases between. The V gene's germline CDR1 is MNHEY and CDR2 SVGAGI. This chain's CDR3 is CASSYGPLNTEAFF. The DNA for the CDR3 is TGTGCCAGCAGTTACGGACCCCTGAACACTGAAGCTTTCTTT.

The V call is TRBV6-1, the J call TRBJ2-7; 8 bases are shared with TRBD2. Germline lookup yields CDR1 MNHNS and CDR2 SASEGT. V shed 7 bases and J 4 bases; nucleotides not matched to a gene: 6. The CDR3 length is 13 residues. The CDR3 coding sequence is TGTGCCAGCATAGCGCGGGGGGCGTACGAGCAGTACTTC. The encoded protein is CASIARGAYEQYF.

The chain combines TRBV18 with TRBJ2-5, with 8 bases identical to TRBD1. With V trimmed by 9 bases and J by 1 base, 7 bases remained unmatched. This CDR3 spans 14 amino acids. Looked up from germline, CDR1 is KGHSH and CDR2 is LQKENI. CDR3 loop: CASWTGTGQETQYF. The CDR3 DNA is TGTGCCAGTTGGACCGGGACAGGCCAAGAGACCCAGTACTTC.

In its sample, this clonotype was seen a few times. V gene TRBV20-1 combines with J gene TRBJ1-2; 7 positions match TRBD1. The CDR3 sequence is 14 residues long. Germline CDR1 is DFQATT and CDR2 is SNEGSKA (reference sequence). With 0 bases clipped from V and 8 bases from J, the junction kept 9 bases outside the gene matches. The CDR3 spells CSARDMERGHGYTF. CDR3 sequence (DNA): TGCAGTGCTAGAGATATGGAAAGGGGGCACGGCTACACCTTC.

CDR3 region: CASSEAGLGLSGELFF. The CDR3 DNA sequence: TGTGCCAGCAGTGAAGCAGGATTGGGTTTATCCGGGGAGCTGTTTTTT. The rearrangement uses TRBV2 and TRBJ2-2; D is ambiguous. The CDR3 totals 16 residues. From germline, CDR1 is SNHLY and CDR2 FYNNEI. V shed 0 bases and J shed 6 bases, with 14 bases lying between them.

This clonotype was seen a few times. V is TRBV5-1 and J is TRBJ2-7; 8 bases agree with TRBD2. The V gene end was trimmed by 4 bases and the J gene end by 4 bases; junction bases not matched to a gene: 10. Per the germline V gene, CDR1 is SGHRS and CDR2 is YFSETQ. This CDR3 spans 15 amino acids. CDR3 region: CASSDLPSGPYEQYF. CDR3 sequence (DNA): TGCGCCAGCAGCGACCTACCTAGCGGGCCGTACGAGCAGTACTTC.

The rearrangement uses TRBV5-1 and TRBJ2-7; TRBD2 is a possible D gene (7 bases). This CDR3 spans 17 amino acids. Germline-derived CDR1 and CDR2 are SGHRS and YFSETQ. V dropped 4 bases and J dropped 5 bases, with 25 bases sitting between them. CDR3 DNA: TGCGCCAGCAGCATTTGGGGGGGGTCCAGGGGTAAGGACGAGCAGTACTTC. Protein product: CASSIWGGSRGKDEQYF.

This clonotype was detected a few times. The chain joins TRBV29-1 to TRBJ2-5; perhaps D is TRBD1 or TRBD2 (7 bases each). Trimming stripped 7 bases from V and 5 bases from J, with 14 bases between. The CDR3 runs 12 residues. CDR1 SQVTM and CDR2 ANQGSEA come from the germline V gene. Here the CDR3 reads CSGNRGGETQYF. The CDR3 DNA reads TGCAGCGGGAACAGGGGAGGGGAGACCCAGTACTTC.

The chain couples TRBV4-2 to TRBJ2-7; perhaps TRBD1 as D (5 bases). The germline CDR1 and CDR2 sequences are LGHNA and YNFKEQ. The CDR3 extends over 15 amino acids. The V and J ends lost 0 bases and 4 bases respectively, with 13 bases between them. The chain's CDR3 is CASSQDLAGMYEQYF. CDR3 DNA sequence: TGTGCCAGCAGCCAAGATCTCGCAGGGATGTACGAGCAGTACTTC.

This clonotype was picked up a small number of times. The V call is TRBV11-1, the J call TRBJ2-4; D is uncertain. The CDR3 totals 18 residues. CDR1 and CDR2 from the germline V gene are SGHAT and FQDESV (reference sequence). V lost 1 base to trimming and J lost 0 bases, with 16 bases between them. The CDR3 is CASSLVVSSEQAKNIQYF. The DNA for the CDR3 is TGTGCCAGCAGCTTAGTCGTGTCGTCAGAACAAGCCAAAAACATTCAGTACTTC.

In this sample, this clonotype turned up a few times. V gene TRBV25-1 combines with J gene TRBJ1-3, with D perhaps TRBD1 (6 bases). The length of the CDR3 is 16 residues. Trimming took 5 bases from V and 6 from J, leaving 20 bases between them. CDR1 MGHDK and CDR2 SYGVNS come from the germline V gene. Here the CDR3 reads CASSSGVGGPANTIYF. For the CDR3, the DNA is TGTGCCAGCAGTAGTGGTGTCGGGGGGCCCGCAAACACCATATATTTT.

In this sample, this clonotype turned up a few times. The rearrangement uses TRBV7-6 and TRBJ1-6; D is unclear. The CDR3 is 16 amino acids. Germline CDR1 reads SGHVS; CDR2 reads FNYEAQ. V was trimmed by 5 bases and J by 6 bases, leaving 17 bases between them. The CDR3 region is CASSRSGEWGNSPLHF. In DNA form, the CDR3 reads TGTGCCAGCAGCAGAAGTGGAGAGTGGGGTAATTCACCCCTCCACTTT.

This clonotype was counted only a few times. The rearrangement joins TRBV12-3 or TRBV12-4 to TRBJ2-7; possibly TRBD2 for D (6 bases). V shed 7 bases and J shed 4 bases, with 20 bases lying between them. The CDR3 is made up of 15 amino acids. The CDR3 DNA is TGTGCCAGCACCTGGGGGGTTCACCCGACTTACGAGCAGTACTTC. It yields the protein CASTWGVHPTYEQYF.

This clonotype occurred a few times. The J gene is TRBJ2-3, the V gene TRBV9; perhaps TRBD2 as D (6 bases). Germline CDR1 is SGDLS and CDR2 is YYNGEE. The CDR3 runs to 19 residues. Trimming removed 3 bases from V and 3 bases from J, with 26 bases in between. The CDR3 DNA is TGTGCCAGCAGCGCCCGCGAGCAGTCTATTGCGGGGCGGACAGATACGCAGTATTTT. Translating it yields CASSAREQSIAGRTDTQYF.

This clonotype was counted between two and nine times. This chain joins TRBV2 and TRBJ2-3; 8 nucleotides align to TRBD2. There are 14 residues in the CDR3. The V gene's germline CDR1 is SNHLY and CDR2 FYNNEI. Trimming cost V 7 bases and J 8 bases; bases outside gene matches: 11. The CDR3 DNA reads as TGTGCCAGCAAGGTTGGCGGGGGGATCGGTACGCAGTATTTT. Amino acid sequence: CASKVGGGIGTQYF.

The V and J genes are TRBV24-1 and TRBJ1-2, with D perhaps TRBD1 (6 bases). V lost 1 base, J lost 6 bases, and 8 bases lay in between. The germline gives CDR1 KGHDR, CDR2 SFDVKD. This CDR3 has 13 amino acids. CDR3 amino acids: CATSDFEGDGYTF. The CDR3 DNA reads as TGTGCCACCAGTGATTTTGAGGGGGATGGCTACACCTTC.

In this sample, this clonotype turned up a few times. Here the CDR3 DNA reads TGCAGTGCTAGAGGCTCCGGGGGAGAGACCCAGTACTTC. This codes for CSARGSGGETQYF. The chain employs TRBV20-1 and TRBJ2-5; D perhaps matches TRBD2 (6 bases). The CDR3 has 13 residues. Germline V CDR1 and CDR2: DFQATT, SNEGSKA (reference sequence). V lost 1 base, J lost 4 bases, and 10 bases lay in between.

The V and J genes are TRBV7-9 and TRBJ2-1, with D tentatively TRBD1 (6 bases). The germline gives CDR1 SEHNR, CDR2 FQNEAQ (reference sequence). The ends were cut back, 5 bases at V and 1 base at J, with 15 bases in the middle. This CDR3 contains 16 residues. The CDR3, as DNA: TGTGCCAGCAGCCAGGGCGGCCAGGGGTCCTACAATGAGCAGTTCTTC. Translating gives CASSQGGQGSYNEQFF.

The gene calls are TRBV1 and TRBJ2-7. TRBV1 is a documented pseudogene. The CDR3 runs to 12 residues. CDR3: CTSSQPSYEQYF. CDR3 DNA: TGCACCAGCAGCCAACCCAGTTACGAGCAGTACTTC.